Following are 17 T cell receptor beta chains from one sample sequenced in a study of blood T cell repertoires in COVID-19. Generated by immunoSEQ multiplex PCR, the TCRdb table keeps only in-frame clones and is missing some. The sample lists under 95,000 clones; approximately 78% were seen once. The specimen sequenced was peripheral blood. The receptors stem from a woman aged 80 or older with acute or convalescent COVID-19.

The CDR3 sequence: CASSRQGEPGANVLTF. The CDR3 DNA follows: TGCGCCAGCAGCAGACAGGGAGAACCTGGGGCCAACGTCCTGACTTTC. This chain links TRBV5-1 with TRBJ2-6; 7 bases agree with TRBD1. CDR1 and CDR2 (germline): SGHRS, YFSETQ. J gave up 2 bases and V 4 bases, and 6 bases lay outside the gene matches. This CDR3 contains 16 residues.

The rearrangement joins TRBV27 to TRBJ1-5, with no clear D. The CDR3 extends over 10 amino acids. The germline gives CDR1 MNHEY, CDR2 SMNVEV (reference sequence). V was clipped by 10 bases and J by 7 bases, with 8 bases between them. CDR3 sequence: CAKGGQPQHF. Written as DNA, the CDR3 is TGTGCCAAAGGCGGGCAGCCCCAGCATTTT.

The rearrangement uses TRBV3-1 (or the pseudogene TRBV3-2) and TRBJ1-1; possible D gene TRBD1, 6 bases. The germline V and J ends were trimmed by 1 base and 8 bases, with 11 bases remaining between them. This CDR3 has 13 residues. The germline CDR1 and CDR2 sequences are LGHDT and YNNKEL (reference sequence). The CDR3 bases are TGTGCCAGCAGCCAAGGGGGTACAGGGGAAGCTTTCTTT. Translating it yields CASSQGGTGEAFF.

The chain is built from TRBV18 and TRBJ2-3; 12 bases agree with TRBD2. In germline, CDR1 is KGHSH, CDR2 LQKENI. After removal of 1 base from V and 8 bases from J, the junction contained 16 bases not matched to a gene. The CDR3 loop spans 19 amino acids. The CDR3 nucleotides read TGTGCCAGCTCACCACGCGCTTCGACTAGCGGGAGTCCCGGACGTACGCAGTATTTT. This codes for CASSPRASTSGSPGRTQYF.

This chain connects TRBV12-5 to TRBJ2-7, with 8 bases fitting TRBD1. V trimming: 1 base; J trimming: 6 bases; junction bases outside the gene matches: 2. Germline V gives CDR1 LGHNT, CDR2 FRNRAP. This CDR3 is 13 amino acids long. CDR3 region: CASGLAQGAEQYF. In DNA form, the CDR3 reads TGTGCTAGTGGTTTGGCCCAGGGGGCCGAGCAGTACTTC.

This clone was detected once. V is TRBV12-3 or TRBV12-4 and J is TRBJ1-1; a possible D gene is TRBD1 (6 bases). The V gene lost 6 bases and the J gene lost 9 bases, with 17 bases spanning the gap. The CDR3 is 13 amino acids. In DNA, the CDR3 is TGTGCCAGCAGCCCCTTACTCGGACAGAAAGCTTTCTTT. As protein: CASSPLLGQKAFF.

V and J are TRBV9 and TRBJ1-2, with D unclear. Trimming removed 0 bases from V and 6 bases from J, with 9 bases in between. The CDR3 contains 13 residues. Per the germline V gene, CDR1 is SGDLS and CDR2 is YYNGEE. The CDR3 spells CASSVGGSHGYTF. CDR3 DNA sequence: TGTGCCAGCAGCGTAGGCGGCAGCCATGGCTACACCTTC.

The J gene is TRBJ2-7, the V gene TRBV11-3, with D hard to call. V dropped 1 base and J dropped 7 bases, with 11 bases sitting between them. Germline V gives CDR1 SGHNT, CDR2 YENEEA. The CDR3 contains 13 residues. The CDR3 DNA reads TGTGCCAGCAGCTTAGGACCAGCTAGTGAGCAGTACTTC. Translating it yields CASSLGPASEQYF.

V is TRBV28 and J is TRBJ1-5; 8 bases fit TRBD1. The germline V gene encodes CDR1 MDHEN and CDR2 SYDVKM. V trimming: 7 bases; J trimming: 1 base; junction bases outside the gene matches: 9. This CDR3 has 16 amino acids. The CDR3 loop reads CASTDPGGQSNQPQHF. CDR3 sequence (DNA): TGTGCCAGCACCGATCCAGGGGGCCAAAGCAATCAGCCCCAGCATTTT.

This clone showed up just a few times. CDR3 bases: TGCAGTGCTAGTAATTTGTTGGACAGGGTGAACACTGAAGCTTTCTTT. It codes for CSASNLLDRVNTEAFF. The chain links TRBV20-1 to TRBJ1-1; 8 nucleotides line up with TRBD1. The V gene end was trimmed by 3 bases and the J gene end by 0 bases; junction bases not matched to a gene: 9. The CDR3 extends over 16 amino acids. The germline V gene encodes CDR1 DFQATT and CDR2 SNEGSKA (reference sequence).

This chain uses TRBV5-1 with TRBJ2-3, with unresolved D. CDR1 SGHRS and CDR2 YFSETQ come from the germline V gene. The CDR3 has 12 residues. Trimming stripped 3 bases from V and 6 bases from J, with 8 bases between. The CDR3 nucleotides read TGCGCCAGCAGCTCTGGAGAGGATACGCAGTATTTT. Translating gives CASSSGEDTQYF. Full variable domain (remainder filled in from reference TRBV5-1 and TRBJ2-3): KAGVTQTPRYLIKTRGQQVTLSCSPISGHRSVSWYQQTPGQGLQFLFEYFSETQRNKGNFPGRFSGRQFSNSRSEMNVSTLELGDSALYLCASSSGEDTQYFGPGTRLTVL.

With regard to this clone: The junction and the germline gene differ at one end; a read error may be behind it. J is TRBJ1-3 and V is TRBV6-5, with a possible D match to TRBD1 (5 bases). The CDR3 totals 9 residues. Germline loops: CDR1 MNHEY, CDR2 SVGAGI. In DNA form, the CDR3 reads TGTGCCACCGCTTTCAGGGCTAATTTT. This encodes CATAFRANF.

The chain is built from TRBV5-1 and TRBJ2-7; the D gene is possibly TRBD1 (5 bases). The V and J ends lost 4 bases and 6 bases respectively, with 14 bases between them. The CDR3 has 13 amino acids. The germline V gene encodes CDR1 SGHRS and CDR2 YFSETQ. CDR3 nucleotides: TGCGCCAGCAGCACTGACAGTTTTCTCGAGCAGTACTTC. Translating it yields CASSTDSFLEQYF.

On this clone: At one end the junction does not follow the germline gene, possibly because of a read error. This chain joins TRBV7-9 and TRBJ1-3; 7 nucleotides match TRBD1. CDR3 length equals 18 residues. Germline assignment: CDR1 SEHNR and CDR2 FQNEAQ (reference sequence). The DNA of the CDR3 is TGTGCCAGCAGCTTATTAGGGGGGACAGCAAGCTCTGAAAACACCATATATTTT. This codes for CASSLLGGTASSENTIYF.

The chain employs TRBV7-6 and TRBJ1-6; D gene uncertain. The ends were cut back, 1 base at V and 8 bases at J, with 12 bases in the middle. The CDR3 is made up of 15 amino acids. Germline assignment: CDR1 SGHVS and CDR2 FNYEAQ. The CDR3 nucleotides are TGTGCCAGCAGCTTAGGCCCCGGGTCCGATTCACCCCTCCACTTT. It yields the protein CASSLGPGSDSPLHF.

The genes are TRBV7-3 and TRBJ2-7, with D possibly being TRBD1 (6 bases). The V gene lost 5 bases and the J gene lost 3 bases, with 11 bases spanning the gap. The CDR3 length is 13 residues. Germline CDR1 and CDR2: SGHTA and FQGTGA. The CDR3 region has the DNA TGTGCCAGCAGCCCAGACAGGTTCTACGAGCAGTACTTC. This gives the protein CASSPDRFYEQYF.

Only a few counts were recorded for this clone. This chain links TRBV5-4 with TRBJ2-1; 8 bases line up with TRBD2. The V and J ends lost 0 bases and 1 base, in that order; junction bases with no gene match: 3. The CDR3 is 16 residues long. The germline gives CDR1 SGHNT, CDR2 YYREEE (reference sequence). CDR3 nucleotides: TGTGCCAGCAGCTTGGGTAGCGGGACGTCCTACAATGAGCAGTTCTTC. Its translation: CASSLGSGTSYNEQFF.